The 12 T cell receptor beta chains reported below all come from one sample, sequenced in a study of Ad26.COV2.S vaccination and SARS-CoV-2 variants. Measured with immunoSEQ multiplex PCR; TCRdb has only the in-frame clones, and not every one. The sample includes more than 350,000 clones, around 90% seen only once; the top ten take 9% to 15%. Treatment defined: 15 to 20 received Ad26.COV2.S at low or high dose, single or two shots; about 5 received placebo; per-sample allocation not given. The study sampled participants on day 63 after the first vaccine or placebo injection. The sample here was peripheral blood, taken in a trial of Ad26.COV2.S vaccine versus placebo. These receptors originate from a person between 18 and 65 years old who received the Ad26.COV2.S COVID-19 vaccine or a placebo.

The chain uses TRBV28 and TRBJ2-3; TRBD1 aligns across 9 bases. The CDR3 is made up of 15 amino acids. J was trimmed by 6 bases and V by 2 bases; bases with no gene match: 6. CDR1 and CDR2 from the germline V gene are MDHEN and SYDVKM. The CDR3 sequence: CASSLGQGFGDTQYF. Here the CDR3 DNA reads TGTGCCAGCAGTTTAGGACAGGGGTTCGGGGATACGCAGTATTTT.

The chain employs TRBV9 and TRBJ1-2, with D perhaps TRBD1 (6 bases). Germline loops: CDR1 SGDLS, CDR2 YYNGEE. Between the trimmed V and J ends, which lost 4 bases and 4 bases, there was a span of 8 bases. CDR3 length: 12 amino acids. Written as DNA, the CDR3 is TGTGCCAGCAGCATGGACAGCTATGGCTACACCTTC. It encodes CASSMDSYGYTF.

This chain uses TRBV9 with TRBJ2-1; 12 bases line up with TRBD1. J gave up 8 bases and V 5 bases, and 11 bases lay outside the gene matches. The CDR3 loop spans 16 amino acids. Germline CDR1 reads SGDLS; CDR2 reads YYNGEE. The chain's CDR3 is CASRVGPGQGADEQFF. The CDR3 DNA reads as TGTGCCAGCAGAGTGGGACCGGGACAGGGGGCCGATGAGCAGTTCTTC.

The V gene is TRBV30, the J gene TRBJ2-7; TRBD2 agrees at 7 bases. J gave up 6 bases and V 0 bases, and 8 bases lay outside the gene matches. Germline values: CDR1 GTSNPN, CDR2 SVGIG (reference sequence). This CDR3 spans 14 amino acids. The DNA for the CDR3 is TGTGCCTGGAGTGTAGTGGGAGGGCCGGGCGAGCAGTACTTC. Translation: CAWSVVGGPGEQYF.

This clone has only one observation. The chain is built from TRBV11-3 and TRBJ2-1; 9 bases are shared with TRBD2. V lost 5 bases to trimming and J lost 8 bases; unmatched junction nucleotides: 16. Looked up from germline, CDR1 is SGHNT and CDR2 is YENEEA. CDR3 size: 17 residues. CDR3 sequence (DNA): TGTGCCAGCAGCCCCGGCCAGCGAGGACTAGCGAGGGATGAGCAGTTCTTC. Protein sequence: CASSPGQRGLARDEQFF.

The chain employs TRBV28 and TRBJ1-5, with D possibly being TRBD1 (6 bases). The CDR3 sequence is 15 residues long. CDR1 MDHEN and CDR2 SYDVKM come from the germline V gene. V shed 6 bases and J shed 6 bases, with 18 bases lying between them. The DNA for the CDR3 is TGTGCCAGCAGATTCGCGAAAGGGGGTTTTCAGCCCCAGCATTTT. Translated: CASRFAKGGFQPQHF. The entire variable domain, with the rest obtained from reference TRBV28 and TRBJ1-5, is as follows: DVKVTQSSRYLVKRTGEKVFLECVQDMDHENMFWYRQDPGLGLRLIYFSYDVKMKEKGDIPEGYSVSREKKERFSLILESASTNQTSMYLCASRFAKGGFQPQHFGDGTRLSIL.

DNA of the CDR3: TGCAGCGTTAGACCAGCGGGAGCCGGTGAGCAGTTCTTC. Its protein is CSVRPAGAGEQFF. The rearrangement joins TRBV29-1 to TRBJ2-1; 8 bases agree with TRBD2. Trimming removed 5 bases from V and 9 bases from J; junction bases left unmatched: 9. CDR1 is SQVTM, CDR2 ANQGSEA, per germline. There are 13 residues in the CDR3.

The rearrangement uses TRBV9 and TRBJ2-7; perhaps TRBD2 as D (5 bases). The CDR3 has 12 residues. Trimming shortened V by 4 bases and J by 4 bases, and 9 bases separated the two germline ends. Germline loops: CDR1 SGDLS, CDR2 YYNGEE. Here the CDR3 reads CASSTPGYEQYF. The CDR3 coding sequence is TGTGCCAGCAGCACCCCGGGGTACGAGCAGTACTTC.

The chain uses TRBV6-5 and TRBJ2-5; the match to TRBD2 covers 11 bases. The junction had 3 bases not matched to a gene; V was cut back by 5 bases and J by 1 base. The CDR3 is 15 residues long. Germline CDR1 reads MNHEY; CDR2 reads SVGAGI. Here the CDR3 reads CASSLAGGLQETQYF. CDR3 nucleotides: TGTGCCAGCAGTCTAGCGGGAGGACTCCAAGAGACCCAGTACTTC.

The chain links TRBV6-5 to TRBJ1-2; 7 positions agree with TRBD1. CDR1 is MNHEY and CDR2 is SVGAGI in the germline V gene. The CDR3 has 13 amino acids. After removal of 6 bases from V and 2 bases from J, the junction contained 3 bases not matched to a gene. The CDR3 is CASSPQGNYGYTF. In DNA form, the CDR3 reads TGTGCCAGCAGCCCACAGGGGAACTATGGCTACACCTTC.

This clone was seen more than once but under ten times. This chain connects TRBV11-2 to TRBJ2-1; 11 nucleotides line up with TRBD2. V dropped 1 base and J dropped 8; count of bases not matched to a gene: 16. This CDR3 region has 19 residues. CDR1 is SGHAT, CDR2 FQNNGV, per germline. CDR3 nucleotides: TGTGCCAGCAGCTTAGTAGTTTTAGCGGGAGGGCCCTCGACCCATGAGCAGTTCTTC. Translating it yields CASSLVVLAGGPSTHEQFF. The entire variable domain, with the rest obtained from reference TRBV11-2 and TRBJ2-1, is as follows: EAGVAQSPRYKIIEKRQSVAFWCNPISGHATLYWYQQILGQGPKLLIQFQNNGVVDDSQLPKDRFSAERLKGVDSTLKIQPAKLEDSAVYLCASSLVVLAGGPSTHEQFFGPGTRLTVL.

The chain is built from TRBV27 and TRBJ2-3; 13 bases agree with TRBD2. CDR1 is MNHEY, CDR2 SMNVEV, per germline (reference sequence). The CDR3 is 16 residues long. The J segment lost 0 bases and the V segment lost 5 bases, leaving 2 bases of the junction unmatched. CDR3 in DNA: TGTGCCAGCAGTAGGACTAGCGGGAGTAGCACAGATACGCAGTATTTT. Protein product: CASSRTSGSSTDTQYF.